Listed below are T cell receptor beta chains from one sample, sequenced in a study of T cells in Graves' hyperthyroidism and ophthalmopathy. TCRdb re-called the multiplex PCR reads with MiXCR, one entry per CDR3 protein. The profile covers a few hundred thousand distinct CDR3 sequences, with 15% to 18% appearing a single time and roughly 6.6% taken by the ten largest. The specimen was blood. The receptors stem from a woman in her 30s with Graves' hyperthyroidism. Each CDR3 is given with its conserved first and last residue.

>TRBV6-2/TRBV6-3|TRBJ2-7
CASRSDLLIYEQYF
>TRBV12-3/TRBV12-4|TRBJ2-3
CASSLGDGRVVDTQYF
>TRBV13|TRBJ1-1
CASSSPGGTEAFF
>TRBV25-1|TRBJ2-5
CASSESFYSQETQYF
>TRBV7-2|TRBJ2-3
CASSLTTLARTDTQYF
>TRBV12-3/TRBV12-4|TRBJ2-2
CASKTGLTGELFF
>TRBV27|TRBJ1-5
CASSLEVGSGPQHF
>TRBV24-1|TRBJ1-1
CATSGPEGKAFF
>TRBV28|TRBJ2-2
CASRGQEGGELFF
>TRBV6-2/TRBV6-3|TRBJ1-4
CASSTGFDEKLFF
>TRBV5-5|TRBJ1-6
CASSMQSGAHSPLHF
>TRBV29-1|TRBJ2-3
CSVAPGGPTDTQYF
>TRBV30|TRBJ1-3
CAADLEGNTIYF
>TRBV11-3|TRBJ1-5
CASPGRQGAVDNQPQHF
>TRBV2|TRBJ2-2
CASSRAGGPAGELFF
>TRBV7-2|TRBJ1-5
CASSPGRGSQPQHF
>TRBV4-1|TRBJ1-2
CASSQGGTDYGYTF
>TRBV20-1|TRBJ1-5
CSASLGQPQHF
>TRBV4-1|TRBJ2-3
CASGYNLGRSDTDTQYF
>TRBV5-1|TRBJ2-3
CASSFSITSGTDTQYF
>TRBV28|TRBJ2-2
CASSPVGTGNTGELFF
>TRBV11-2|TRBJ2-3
CASSSGLAGGTTDTQYF
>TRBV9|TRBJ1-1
CASSTTGTGGPEAFF
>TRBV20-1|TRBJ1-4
CSARDLWGPEKLFF
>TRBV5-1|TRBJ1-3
CASSEDRSSGNTIYF
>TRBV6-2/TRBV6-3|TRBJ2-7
CASRTGTGGAYEQYF
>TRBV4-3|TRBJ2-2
CASSQDRGADTGELFF
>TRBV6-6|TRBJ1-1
CASSYTIGDTEAFF
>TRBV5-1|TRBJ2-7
CASSSSGQVYEQYF
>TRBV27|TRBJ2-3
CASSLWIGSSTDTQYF
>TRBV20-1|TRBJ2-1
CSAIAGAYNEQFF
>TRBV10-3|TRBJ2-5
CAISHKTQLAGGVETQYF
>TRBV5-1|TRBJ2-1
CASSLGQGSYNEQFF
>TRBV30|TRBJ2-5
CAWSLGSGRALETQYF
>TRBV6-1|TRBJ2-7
CASSAGAGRYEQYF
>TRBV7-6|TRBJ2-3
CASSPPGTRADTQYF
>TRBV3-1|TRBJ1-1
CASSHWDTQNTEAFF
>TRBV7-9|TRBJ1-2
CASSLEQAAGYTF
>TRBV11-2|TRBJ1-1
CASNYWAQNTEAFF
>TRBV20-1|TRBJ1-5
CSARRRTGREWDQPQHF
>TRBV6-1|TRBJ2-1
CASSDGLGGYNEQFF
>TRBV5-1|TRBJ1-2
CASSLVAGPVNYGYTF
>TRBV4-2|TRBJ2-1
CASSQGARDYQFF
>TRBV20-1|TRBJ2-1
CSVGRLGTDNEQFF
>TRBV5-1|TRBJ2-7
CASSSFRDSYEQYF
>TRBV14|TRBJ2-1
CASSFALYNEQFF
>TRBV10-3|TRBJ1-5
CAIRETGNQPQHF
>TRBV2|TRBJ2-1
CASSGGTINEQFF
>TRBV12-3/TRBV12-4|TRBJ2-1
CASSPGLAGFSSEQFF
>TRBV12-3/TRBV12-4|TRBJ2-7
CASSYRDYEQYF
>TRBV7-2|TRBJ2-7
CASSLDGRYDEQYF
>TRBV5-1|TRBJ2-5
CASSLGFQAQETQYF
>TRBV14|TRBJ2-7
CASGSSEHYEQYF
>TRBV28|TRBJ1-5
CASGGQPQHF
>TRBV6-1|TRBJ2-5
CASSEGGRETQYF
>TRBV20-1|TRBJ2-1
CSARGDRWVREQFF
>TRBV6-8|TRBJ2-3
CASSSLFSTDTQYF
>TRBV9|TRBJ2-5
CASSGGTVSLGETQYF
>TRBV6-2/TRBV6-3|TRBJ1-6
CASSYSQENSPLHF
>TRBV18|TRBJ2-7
CASSPGTAISYEQYF